The 19 T cell receptor beta chains below all came from one sample that was sequenced in a study of blood T cell repertoires in COVID-19. The protocol was immunoSEQ multiplex PCR, while the TCRdb copy is restricted to in-frame clones and leaves out a portion. Of 110,000 to 150,000 clones in the sample, roughly 90% were seen once. The sample taken for sequencing was peripheral blood. These receptors were taken from a man aged 50-60 years with active or convalescent COVID-19.

Here the CDR3 reads CATSEAGTGRAGELFF. In nucleotides, the CDR3 is TGTGCCACCAGTGAGGCCGGGACAGGGAGGGCCGGGGAGCTGTTTTTT. This rearrangement joins TRBV24-1 to TRBJ2-2; TRBD1 aligns across 9 bases. J lost 6 bases, V lost 4 bases, and 8 bases had no gene match. Germline assignment: CDR1 KGHDR and CDR2 SFDVKD. The CDR3 length is 16 residues.

The CDR3 loop reads CASSPPGRGQGPQHF. CDR3 DNA sequence: TGTGCCAGCTCACCACCCGGCAGGGGGCAGGGGCCCCAGCATTTT. This chain joins TRBV18 and TRBJ1-5; 8 nucleotides match TRBD1. The V gene's germline CDR1 is KGHSH and CDR2 LQKENI. Losses at the gene ends were 0 bases for V and 9 bases for J; bases not matched to a gene: 7. This CDR3 contains 15 residues.

The chain recombines TRBV19 with TRBJ1-2; TRBD1 matches at 7 bases. In germline, CDR1 is LNHDA, CDR2 SQIVND (reference sequence). V shed 4 bases and J 2 bases; nucleotides not matched to a gene: 4. CDR3 length equals 14 residues. CDR3 residues: CASSKGALNYGYTF. Written as DNA, the CDR3 is TGTGCCAGTAGTAAGGGGGCTCTAAACTATGGCTACACCTTC.

V and J are TRBV5-6 and TRBJ2-1; TRBD2 aligns across 7 bases. The CDR3 length is 16 residues. V trimming: 4 bases; J trimming: 6 bases; junction bases outside the gene matches: 13. Germline loops: CDR1 SGHDT, CDR2 YYEEEE. The CDR3 region is CASSLVGGSTGNEQFF. The CDR3 DNA sequence: TGTGCCAGCAGCCTCGTTGGCGGGAGCACAGGCAATGAGCAGTTCTTC.

This clone was counted a few times. The chain couples TRBV7-2 to TRBJ1-2, with 8 positions matching TRBD1. CDR3 length: 14 residues. V shed 5 bases and J 6 bases; nucleotides not matched to a gene: 8. Germline CDR1 reads SGHTA; CDR2 reads FQGNSA. CDR3 DNA: TGTGCCAGCAGCCCCAGGGGGCTCTCGGATGGCTACACCTTC. This sequence encodes CASSPRGLSDGYTF.

This rearrangement joins TRBV7-9 to TRBJ2-3, with 10 bases lining up with TRBD1. CDR1 is SEHNR, CDR2 FQNEAQ, per germline (reference sequence). V shed 6 bases, J shed 5 bases, and the junction held 8 bases outside the gene matches. The CDR3 has 15 amino acids. This CDR3 reads CASSPDRGPGDTQYF. CDR3 DNA: TGTGCCAGCAGTCCAGACAGGGGGCCGGGAGATACGCAGTATTTT.

V is TRBV9 and J is TRBJ1-2; a possible D gene is TRBD1 (5 bases). The germline V gene encodes CDR1 SGDLS and CDR2 YYNGEE. Deletions cut 4 bases from V and 4 bases from J, with 14 bases between. This CDR3 contains 14 residues. In DNA, the CDR3 is TGTGCCAGCAGCCCCGACAGCCTCTTCTATGGCTACACCTTC. This translates into CASSPDSLFYGYTF.

CDR3 coding DNA: TGTGCCAGCCAGGGACAGGGAAATGAAAAACTGTTTTTT. Its translation is CASQGQGNEKLFF. The V gene is TRBV7-9, the J gene TRBJ1-4, with 9 nucleotides matching TRBD1. The CDR3 is 13 residues long. V gave up 8 bases and J gave up 5 bases; unmatched junction bases: 3. The V gene's germline CDR1 is SEHNR and CDR2 FQNEAQ (reference sequence).

The chain couples TRBV7-9 to TRBJ2-7, with 7 bases matching TRBD1. Germline V gene sequence: CDR1 SEHNR, CDR2 FQNEAQ (reference sequence). V trimming: 4 bases; J trimming: 0 bases; junction bases outside the gene matches: 9. This CDR3 has 16 residues. The CDR3 DNA is TGTGCCAGCAGCTCATACGGGACAGCAAGCTCCTACGAGCAGTACTTC. Protein product: CASSSYGTASSYEQYF.

This rearrangement joins TRBV27 to TRBJ2-7; D gene ambiguous. Trimming removed 2 bases at V and 0 bases at J, with 14 bases between. The germline gives CDR1 MNHEY, CDR2 SMNVEV (reference sequence). CDR3 length: 16 amino acids. CDR3 coding DNA: TGTGCCAGCAGTTTACTAGTCCCACGTACCTCCTACGAGCAGTACTTC. Its protein is CASSLLVPRTSYEQYF.

This clone has more than one count but fewer than ten. The gene calls are TRBV5-4 and TRBJ1-4, with a tentative D call TRBD1 (5 bases). Germline CDR1 and CDR2: SGHNT and YYREEE (reference sequence). Trimming cost V 4 bases and J 8 bases, with 12 bases left between them. This CDR3 contains 13 residues. The CDR3 sequence: CASSPGGSEKLFF. The CDR3 DNA follows: TGTGCCAGCAGCCCGGGGGGGTCGGAAAAACTGTTTTTT. Filled out from reference TRBV5-4 and TRBJ1-4, the complete variable domain reads ETGVTQSPTHLIKTRGQQVTLRCSSQSGHNTVSWYQQALGQGPQFIFQYYREEENGRGNFPPRFSGLQFPNYSSELNVNALELDDSALYLCASSPGGSEKLFFGSGTQLSVL.

The J gene is TRBJ2-3, the V gene TRBV4-1; TRBD2 is a possible D gene (6 bases). The germline V gene encodes CDR1 MGHRA and CDR2 YSYEKL. Trimming shortened V by 4 bases and J by 1 base, and 15 bases separated the two germline ends. CDR3 length: 16 amino acids. In DNA, the CDR3 is TGCGCCAGCAGCCCCAGAGAGGCTAGCGGCACAGATACGCAGTATTTT. Translating gives CASSPREASGTDTQYF.

This chain uses TRBV28 with TRBJ2-1; 7 bases agree with TRBD2. The CDR3 spans 16 residues. Trimming took 10 bases from V and 3 from J; bases not matched to a gene: 15. The germline CDR1 and CDR2 sequences are MDHEN and SYDVKM. This CDR3 reads CATGPQAGASYNEQFF. DNA for the CDR3: TGTGCCACCGGACCCCAGGCGGGAGCCAGCTACAATGAGCAGTTCTTC.

V and J are TRBV6-5 and TRBJ1-1, with D perhaps matching TRBD1 (5 bases). Trimming took off 5 bases at V and 7 bases at J, with 17 bases between the two ends. The CDR3 spans 14 residues. Germline V gives CDR1 MNHEY, CDR2 SVGAGI. The CDR3 coding sequence is TGTGCCAGCAGTCGTACGGGGGGTTTAGGTGAAGCTTTCTTT. Protein product: CASSRTGGLGEAFF.

This clone appeared a single time. The CDR3 reads CASSPVGQGAKGSPLHF. CDR3 DNA: TGTGCCAGCAGCCCAGTCGGACAGGGGGCGAAGGGTTCACCCCTCCACTTT. The chain employs TRBV9 and TRBJ1-6, with 11 bases lining up with TRBD1. Losses at the gene ends were 4 bases for V and 9 bases for J; bases not matched to a gene: 12. This CDR3 spans 17 amino acids. Germline CDR1 and CDR2: SGDLS and YYNGEE. Filled out from reference TRBV9 and TRBJ1-6, the complete variable domain reads DSGVTQTPKHLITATGQRVTLRCSPRSGDLSVYWYQQSLDQGLQFLIQYYNGEERAKGNILERFSAQQFPDLHSELNLSSLELGDSALYFCASSPVGQGAKGSPLHFGNGTRLTVT.

The gene calls are TRBV12-3 or TRBV12-4 and TRBJ1-2; D might be TRBD1 (6 bases). Trimming cost V 6 bases and J 4 bases, with 12 bases left between them. This CDR3 contains 13 residues. The CDR3 DNA reads TGTGCCAGCAGGGAGAGGGGGGGCTATGGCTACACCTTC. This sequence encodes CASRERGGYGYTF.

The chain carries TRBV18 and TRBJ1-2; D remains unclear. V lost 1 base to trimming and J lost 1 base, with 10 bases between them. Germline V gene lookup returns CDR1 KGHSH and CDR2 LQKENI. This CDR3 contains 15 residues. CDR3: CASSPLQNLNYGYTF. CDR3 in DNA: TGTGCCAGCTCACCACTGCAGAACCTTAACTATGGCTACACCTTC.

The J gene is TRBJ2-1, the V gene TRBV5-1, with 9 bases fitting TRBD2. Germline V gives CDR1 SGHRS, CDR2 YFSETQ. The J segment lost 16 bases and the V segment lost 0 bases, leaving 14 bases of the junction unmatched. The CDR3 is made up of 15 amino acids. CDR3 in amino acids: CASSLGGRLAGRVFF. In nucleotides, the CDR3 is TGCGCCAGCAGCTTGGGGGGTCGGCTAGCGGGACGCGTCTTCTTC. Filled out from reference TRBV5-1 and TRBJ2-1, the complete variable domain reads KAGVTQTPRYLIKTRGQQVTLSCSPISGHRSVSWYQQTPGQGLQFLFEYFSETQRNKGNFPGRFSGRQFSNSRSEMNVSTLELGDSALYLCASSLGGRLAGRVFFGPGTRLTVL.

The chain uses TRBV5-1 and TRBJ1-1; D is uncertain. The ends were cut back, 4 bases at V and 0 bases at J, with 10 bases in the middle. This CDR3 comprises 14 residues. CDR1 SGHRS and CDR2 YFSETQ come from the germline V gene. Written as DNA, the CDR3 is TGCGCCAGCAGCCGATCTGCGCTGAACACTGAAGCTTTCTTT. This gives the protein CASSRSALNTEAFF.